This T cell receptor (beta chain) is drawn from a study of shared clonotypes between healthy human individuals. The count of this clone is one. Antigen: not known. Some clones are missing from TCRdb's copy, which holds only in-frame ones; the method was immunoSEQ multiplex PCR. The sample lists a few million clones; roughly 92% were seen once. Study-wide results and caveats: The donor pool, a small one, limited the genetic and exposure-history diversity represented.

Sample: naive CD4+ T cells sorted from blood. The subset: CD45RA+ positively selected. The TCR comes from a man younger than 30 in good health.

In DNA form, the CDR3 reads TGTGCCAGCAGGGCGGGAGGGATTTTAGATACGCAGTATTTT. It is translated as CASRAGGILDTQYF. The V gene is TRBV11-2, the J gene TRBJ2-3; 9 nucleotides match TRBD2. In germline, CDR1 is SGHAT, CDR2 FQNNGV. This CDR3 spans 14 amino acids. Trimming removed 6 bases from V and 5 bases from J; junction bases left unmatched: 6.